Presented here are 12 T cell receptor beta chains from one specimen sequenced in a study of response to subunit inactivated influenza vaccine. TCRdb ran MiXCR on the RT-PCR reads and lists one entry per CDR3 protein. Here the sample spans about 520,000 distinct CDR3 sequences, over 9.5% being singletons. Sequenced material: PBMCs from blood, taken 40 to 50 days after vaccination. These receptors were collected from a man aged 45-65 years who received an inactivated influenza vaccine.

This chain joins TRBV2 and TRBJ2-3, with 10 bases that match TRBD2. Germline CDR1 reads SNHLY; CDR2 reads FYNNEI. Germline trimming cut 7 bases from V and 4 bases from J; bases unmatched to any gene: 8. This CDR3 comprises 15 residues. This CDR3 reads CASNRLAGSADTQYF. The DNA for the CDR3 is TGTGCCAGCAACCGACTAGCGGGTAGCGCAGATACGCAGTATTTT.

This clonotype was found a few times. The chain uses TRBV11-2 and TRBJ2-1; D gene uncertain. CDR3 length equals 12 residues. The germline V and J ends were trimmed by 1 base and 15 bases, with 13 bases remaining between them. CDR1 is SGHAT, CDR2 FQNNGV, per germline. CDR3 sequence: CASSLALKGLFF. The CDR3, as DNA: TGTGCCAGCAGCTTAGCTCTCAAGGGATTGTTCTTC.

This clonotype has ten or more counts. The chain uses TRBV20-1 and TRBJ2-4; no reliable D call. V lost 0 bases to trimming and J lost 1 base, with 13 bases between them. In germline, CDR1 is DFQATT, CDR2 SNEGSKA (reference sequence). There are 16 residues in the CDR3. This CDR3 is CSARDLHPRAKNIQYF. CDR3 nucleotide sequence: TGCAGTGCTAGAGATCTGCACCCCAGGGCCAAAAACATTCAGTACTTC.

This clonotype was found many times. The chain uses TRBV7-3 and TRBJ2-1, with 9 bases aligning to TRBD1. The CDR3 has 15 residues. J lost 2 bases, V lost 5 bases, and 4 bases had no gene match. The germline V gene has CDR1 SGHTA and CDR2 FQGTGA. CDR3 protein: CASSLTGGTYNEQFF. DNA of the CDR3: TGTGCCAGCAGCCTGACAGGGGGAACCTACAATGAGCAGTTCTTC.

In this sample, this clonotype turned up many times. The CDR3 region has the DNA TGTGCCATCAGTGAGAAAGGGTACGAGCAGTACTTC. This encodes CAISEKGYEQYF. The chain links TRBV10-3 to TRBJ2-7; D gene ambiguous. Trimming stripped 2 bases from V and 4 bases from J, with 6 bases between. Germline values: CDR1 ENHRY, CDR2 SYGVKD. The CDR3 has 12 residues.

The sample holds many counts of this clonotype. The chain joins TRBV6-1 to TRBJ1-5; D may be TRBD1 (5 bases). Per germline, CDR1 MNHNS and CDR2 SASEGT. The CDR3 spans 15 residues. V lost 6 bases and J lost 0, with 12 bases in between. CDR3 in amino acids: CASSLRQYSNQPQHF. CDR3 DNA sequence: TGTGCCAGCAGCCTTAGACAGTATAGCAATCAGCCCCAGCATTTT.

This clonotype was recorded at least ten times. This chain connects TRBV12-3 or TRBV12-4 to TRBJ1-2; possibly TRBD1 for D (5 bases). The CDR3 loop spans 15 amino acids. Trimming removed 7 bases at V and 0 bases at J, with 15 bases between. In nucleotides, the CDR3 is TGTGCCAGCATTCCCTTACAGGCACCTAACTATGGCTACACCTTC. As protein: CASIPLQAPNYGYTF.

V gene TRBV6-5 combines with J gene TRBJ1-1; 9 bases map to TRBD1. Trimming at V came to 1 base and at J to 7 bases, leaving 7 bases not matched to a gene. The CDR3 runs to 15 residues. Germline lookup yields CDR1 MNHEY and CDR2 SVGAGI. The CDR3 reads CASSYLDRGFLEAFF. The CDR3, as DNA: TGTGCCAGCAGTTACTTGGACAGGGGCTTTCTTGAAGCTTTCTTT.

This clonotype has a count of ten or more. This chain connects TRBV29-1 to TRBJ2-5; 7 bases match TRBD2. J lost 2 bases, V lost 7 bases, and 7 bases had no gene match. CDR1 SQVTM and CDR2 ANQGSEA come from the germline V gene. The CDR3 sequence is 13 residues long. DNA for the CDR3: TGCAGCGCCCGACGGGGGGAACAAGAGACCCAGTACTTC. It translates to CSARRGEQETQYF.

The chain is built from TRBV11-2 and TRBJ2-2, with D possibly matching TRBD1 (5 bases). V dropped 7 bases and J dropped 1 base, with 10 bases sitting between them. The germline V gene has CDR1 SGHAT and CDR2 FQNNGV. CDR3 size: 14 residues. Written as DNA, the CDR3 is TGTGCCAGCACCAACCAGGGGAACACCGGGGAGCTGTTTTTT. This codes for CASTNQGNTGELFF.

This clonotype appeared a few times. The chain couples TRBV4-3 to TRBJ2-2; possibly TRBD2 for D (6 bases). The CDR3 is 15 residues long. Trimming took off 0 bases at V and 2 bases at J, with 7 bases between the two ends. Germline CDR1 and CDR2: LGHNA and YSLEER. The CDR3 sequence is CASSQDGTNTGELFF. CDR3 in DNA: TGCGCCAGCAGCCAAGATGGGACTAACACCGGGGAGCTGTTTTTT.

In this sample, this clonotype turned up many times. This sequence joins TRBV7-2 and TRBJ2-1, with D unresolved. V was trimmed by 4 bases and J by 5 bases, leaving 15 bases between them. Germline CDR1 and CDR2: SGHTA and FQGNSA. CDR3 length: 15 residues. CDR3 residues: CASSYPLLRHNEQFF. DNA for the CDR3: TGTGCCAGCAGCTATCCCCTCTTGCGGCACAATGAGCAGTTCTTC. The whole variable domain, remainder taken from reference TRBV7-2 and TRBJ2-1, is GAGVSQSPSNKVTEKGKDVELRCDPISGHTALYWYRQSLGQGLEFLIYFQGNSAPDKSGLPSDRFSAERTGGSVSTLTIQRTQQEDSAVYLCASSYPLLRHNEQFFGPGTRLTVL.